These 30 T cell receptor beta chains were all obtained from the same sample, sequenced in a study of blood T cell repertoires in COVID-19. Some clones are missing from TCRdb's copy, which holds only in-frame ones; the method was immunoSEQ multiplex PCR. The sample carries roughly 230,000 clones, 65% to 85% recorded once. The sample was PBMCs or T cells enriched from blood (not recorded which). The source of these receptors is a man in his forties or fifties who had recovered from COVID-19.

This clone was detected only once. This sequence joins TRBV12-5 and TRBJ2-5; TRBD1 might be the D (6 bases). Trimming pared 4 bases from V and 5 bases from J, leaving 17 bases between. CDR1 is LGHNT, CDR2 FRNRAP, per germline. The CDR3 consists of 15 residues. CDR3: CASGSIGGYEETQYF. CDR3 nucleotide sequence: TGTGCTAGTGGTTCGATAGGGGGATACGAGGAGACCCAGTACTTC.

This clone was seen only once. The genes are TRBV6-5 and TRBJ1-1; tentatively, D is TRBD1 (6 bases). The V gene lost 8 bases and the J gene lost 6 bases, with 16 bases spanning the gap. The CDR3 loop spans 13 amino acids. CDR1 and CDR2 from the germline V gene are MNHEY and SVGAGI. CDR3 sequence (DNA): TGTGCCAGCCTACAAATCAGGGGCGCTGAAGCTTTCTTT. Its translation: CASLQIRGAEAFF.

The chain combines TRBV5-1 with TRBJ2-7, with D possibly being TRBD1 (5 bases). Per germline, CDR1 SGHRS and CDR2 YFSETQ. The CDR3 is 15 residues long. Trimming removed 6 bases from V and 5 bases from J, with 21 bases in between. The DNA of the CDR3 is TGCGCCAGCAATCCCGTCAGGGCCTCATTGAACGAGCAGTACTTC. This gives the protein CASNPVRASLNEQYF. Complete variable domain (other parts from reference TRBV5-1 and TRBJ2-7): KAGVTQTPRYLIKTRGQQVTLSCSPISGHRSVSWYQQTPGQGLQFLFEYFSETQRNKGNFPGRFSGRQFSNSRSEMNVSTLELGDSALYLCASNPVRASLNEQYFGPGTRLTVT.

This sequence joins TRBV5-4 and TRBJ2-2, with D tentatively TRBD2 (7 bases). In germline, CDR1 is SGHNT, CDR2 YYREEE (reference sequence). V was cut by 1 base and J by 7 bases, with 11 bases left in between. The length of the CDR3 is 14 residues. The DNA of the CDR3 is TGTGCCAGCAGCTTGTGGGGGGGCAACGGGGAGCTGTTTTTT. This translates into CASSLWGGNGELFF. Full variable domain (missing parts from reference TRBV5-4 and TRBJ2-2): ETGVTQSPTHLIKTRGQQVTLRCSSQSGHNTVSWYQQALGQGPQFIFQYYREEENGRGNFPPRFSGLQFPNYSSELNVNALELDDSALYLCASSLWGGNGELFFGEGSRLTVL.

The chain joins TRBV2 to TRBJ2-2, with 7 bases aligning to TRBD2. Unmatched junction bases numbered 8, after V lost 7 bases and J lost 6 bases. Germline V gene lookup returns CDR1 SNHLY and CDR2 FYNNEI. The CDR3 is 14 residues long. The CDR3 nucleotides are TGTGCCAGCATCCGGACTAGGGGTTCCGGGGAGCTGTTTTTT. It codes for CASIRTRGSGELFF.

The V gene is TRBV9, the J gene TRBJ1-4; 7 bases are shared with TRBD1. The CDR3 totals 15 residues. J lost 7 bases, V lost 4 bases, and 10 bases had no gene match. Germline V gene lookup returns CDR1 SGDLS and CDR2 YYNGEE. DNA of the CDR3: TGTGCCAGCAGCCTTGAAGGGGGCAAAGGTGAAAAACTGTTTTTT. Translation: CASSLEGGKGEKLFF.

The chain has TRBV11-2 and TRBJ2-1, with D tentatively TRBD1 (6 bases). CDR1 is SGHAT, CDR2 FQNNGV, per germline. The ends were cut back, 5 bases at V and 9 bases at J, with 8 bases in the middle. The CDR3 is 11 amino acids. The chain's CDR3 is CASSARGEQFF. For the CDR3, the DNA is TGTGCCAGCAGCGCCAGGGGTGAGCAGTTCTTC.

This chain uses TRBV3-1 (or the pseudogene TRBV3-2) with TRBJ1-6; the D is unclear. The CDR3 is 11 amino acids. Germline V gene lookup returns CDR1 LGHDT and CDR2 YNNKEL (reference sequence). The ends were cut back, 8 bases at V and 8 bases at J, with 7 bases in the middle. The CDR3, as DNA: TGTGCCAGCGCCGGGGATTCACCCCTCCACTTT. Translating it yields CASAGDSPLHF.

The chain employs TRBV5-8 and TRBJ2-5; 15 nucleotides match TRBD2. The CDR3 loop spans 17 amino acids. The V and J ends lost 4 bases and 2 bases, in that order; junction bases with no gene match: 6. Germline-derived CDR1 and CDR2 are SGHTS and YDEGEE. The CDR3 region is CASSQGLAGGKQETQYF. As DNA, the CDR3 is TGTGCCAGCAGCCAGGGACTAGCGGGGGGAAAACAAGAGACCCAGTACTTC.

The CDR3 loop reads CATSRDWTGSNSPLHF. Here the CDR3 DNA reads TGTGCCACCAGCAGAGATTGGACAGGTTCTAATTCACCCCTCCACTTT. The chain links TRBV15 to TRBJ1-6, with 7 bases lining up with TRBD1. The V gene's germline CDR1 is LNHNV and CDR2 YYDKDF (reference sequence). With V trimmed by 0 bases and J by 6 bases, 5 bases remained unmatched. The CDR3 has 16 residues. The complete variable domain, with remaining parts taken from reference TRBV15 and TRBJ1-6, reads DAMVIQNPRYQVTQFGKPVTLSCSQTLNHNVMYWYQQKSSQAPKLLFHYYDKDFNNEADTPDNFQSRRPNTSFCFLDIRSPGLGDTAMYLCATSRDWTGSNSPLHFGNGTRLTVT.

This chain links TRBV9 with TRBJ2-3; D may be TRBD2 (6 bases). Germline CDR1 is SGDLS and CDR2 is YYNGEE. V was clipped by 0 bases and J by 4 bases, with 12 bases between them. The CDR3 spans 15 residues. CDR3 loop: CASSVGDGGPDTQYF. The DNA for the CDR3 is TGTGCCAGCAGCGTAGGAGACGGGGGTCCAGATACGCAGTATTTT. The full variable domain, completed using reference TRBV9 and TRBJ2-3, is DSGVTQTPKHLITATGQRVTLRCSPRSGDLSVYWYQQSLDQGLQFLIQYYNGEERAKGNILERFSAQQFPDLHSELNLSSLELGDSALYFCASSVGDGGPDTQYFGPGTRLTVL.

V usage is TRBV2 and J usage is TRBJ2-6; 11 nucleotides line up with TRBD1. Trimming at V came to 8 bases and at J to 4 bases, leaving 7 bases not matched to a gene. The CDR3 consists of 16 residues. Germline lookup yields CDR1 SNHLY and CDR2 FYNNEI. The CDR3 nucleotides read TGTGCCAGCGTAGGACAGGGGGCGTCCGGGGCCAACGTCCTGACTTTC. This sequence encodes CASVGQGASGANVLTF.

The V gene is TRBV19, the J gene TRBJ1-5; possible D gene TRBD1, 6 bases. Germline CDR1 reads LNHDA; CDR2 reads SQIVND (reference sequence). The CDR3 loop spans 17 amino acids. V was pared by 6 bases and J by 0 bases, with 18 bases between. CDR3 bases: TGTGCCAGTAGCAAAAGGACAGTCGTTATTAGCAATCAGCCCCAGCATTTT. Its translation: CASSKRTVVISNQPQHF.

The gene calls are TRBV15 and TRBJ2-7; 8 bases fit TRBD1. CDR3 length equals 14 residues. V lost 5 bases to trimming and J lost 5 bases; unmatched junction nucleotides: 8. Germline-derived CDR1 and CDR2 are LNHNV and YYDKDF (reference sequence). CDR3 protein: CATSGDRGFNEQYF. In DNA, the CDR3 is TGTGCCACCAGCGGTGACAGGGGCTTCAACGAGCAGTACTTC.

The CDR3 region is CASSFIQGSDEQFF. The DNA of the CDR3 is TGCGCCAGCAGCTTTATACAGGGGTCGGATGAGCAGTTCTTC. The chain carries TRBV5-1 and TRBJ2-1, with 7 positions matching TRBD1. The V and J ends lost 2 bases and 8 bases, in that order; junction bases with no gene match: 7. Per the germline V gene, CDR1 is SGHRS and CDR2 is YFSETQ. There are 14 residues in the CDR3.

The chain uses TRBV19 and TRBJ1-5; a possible D gene is TRBD1 (6 bases). The CDR3 runs 16 residues. Trimming stripped 7 bases from V and 5 bases from J, with 21 bases between. Germline CDR1 is LNHDA and CDR2 is SQIVND (reference sequence). The CDR3 nucleotides are TGTGCCAGTACCTCGGACAGCCCTATAGCACATCAGCCCCAGCATTTT. It translates to CASTSDSPIAHQPQHF.

This clone was detected a few times. The chain joins TRBV9 to TRBJ2-1; D unclear. Between the trimmed V and J ends, which lost 1 base and 2 bases, there was a span of 22 bases. The CDR3 covers 19 residues. CDR1 is SGDLS, CDR2 YYNGEE, per germline. DNA of the CDR3: TGTGCCAGCAGCGTACCCCGCCCCCCGTTAGCCCGGGCCTACAATGAGCAGTTCTTC. Protein: CASSVPRPPLARAYNEQFF.

In nucleotides, the CDR3 is TGTGCCAGCAGTTACACAGGTGTTTCACCCCTCCACTTT. Residues: CASSYTGVSPLHF. This chain joins TRBV27 and TRBJ1-6; possible D gene TRBD1, 5 bases. The length of the CDR3 is 13 residues. With 4 bases removed from V and 9 bases from J, the gap between germline ends came to 10 bases. The germline gives CDR1 MNHEY, CDR2 SMNVEV (reference sequence).

This clone was counted between two and nine times. J is TRBJ2-3 and V is TRBV12-5; the match to TRBD2 covers 8 bases. The trim removed 1 base at V and 4 bases at J, leaving 19 bases unmatched. The germline V gene has CDR1 LGHNT and CDR2 FRNRAP. This CDR3 spans 20 amino acids. CDR3 residues: CASGLGRGPSGSGIADTQYF. DNA for the CDR3: TGTGCTAGTGGTTTGGGCCGGGGGCCCAGCGGGAGCGGGATTGCAGATACGCAGTATTTT.

The gene calls are TRBV14 and TRBJ2-3; D perhaps matches TRBD1 (5 bases). V was pared by 4 bases and J by 2 bases, with 25 bases between. Germline CDR1 and CDR2: SGHDN and FVKESK. This CDR3 has 19 residues. As DNA, the CDR3 is TGTGCCAGCAGCCCGGCCCCTTACAAGGGGCCCTTTTACACAGATACGCAGTATTTT. It yields the protein CASSPAPYKGPFYTDTQYF.

This clone has a single count. The chain recombines TRBV7-2 with TRBJ1-2, with TRBD1 matching 8 bases. The V gene's germline CDR1 is SGHTA and CDR2 FQGNSA. Trimming took 5 bases from V and 5 from J; bases not matched to a gene: 7. The CDR3 has 14 residues. The CDR3 sequence: CASSENRGNYGYTF. The DNA of the CDR3 is TGTGCCAGCAGCGAAAACAGGGGGAATTATGGCTACACCTTC.

The rearrangement joins TRBV6-5 to TRBJ1-2; D not resolved. CDR3 length: 14 amino acids. Germline V lookup: CDR1 MNHEY, CDR2 SVGAGI. Trimming cost V 5 bases and J 6 bases, with 16 bases left between them. The DNA for the CDR3 is TGTGCCAGCAGTCTCTCCGAAGGAGGAGATGGCTACACCTTC. Translation gives CASSLSEGGDGYTF.

The CDR3 sequence: CASSYSTRSGQGHF. The CDR3 DNA sequence: TGTGCCAGCAGTTACTCGACCCGTTCAGGTCAGGGCCACTTT. This chain uses TRBV6-5 with TRBJ1-6; weak D call: TRBD1 (5 bases). The CDR3 has 14 amino acids. Trimming left V 0 bases short and J 18 bases short, with 18 bases between. Per the germline V gene, CDR1 is MNHEY and CDR2 is SVGAGI.

In this sample, this clone turned up once. CDR3 bases: TGTGCCAGTAAGGGGCTGGGGACAGGGATTTCACCCCTCCACTTT. Encoded protein: CASKGLGTGISPLHF. The rearrangement links TRBV19 to TRBJ1-6, with 9 bases lining up with TRBD1. V dropped 7 bases and J dropped 9; count of bases not matched to a gene: 10. This CDR3 contains 15 residues. Germline CDR1 and CDR2: LNHDA and SQIVND (reference sequence).

J is TRBJ1-1 and V is TRBV5-8; 11 bases map to TRBD1. Looked up from germline, CDR1 is SGHTS and CDR2 is YDEGEE. V shed 4 bases and J 2 bases; nucleotides not matched to a gene: 4. The CDR3 is 15 residues long. The CDR3 spells CASSPRTGGNTEAFF. Written as DNA, the CDR3 is TGTGCCAGCAGCCCCAGGACAGGGGGCAACACTGAAGCTTTCTTT.

J is TRBJ2-7 and V is TRBV18; D possibly corresponds to TRBD1 (6 bases). The CDR3 has 17 amino acids. Germline loops: CDR1 KGHSH, CDR2 LQKENI. Trimming took off 0 bases at V and 0 bases at J, with 15 bases between the two ends. Here the CDR3 reads CASSPPYGQIHSYEQYF. The CDR3 DNA reads TGTGCCAGCTCACCACCTTACGGACAGATCCACTCCTACGAGCAGTACTTC.

The chain employs TRBV19 and TRBJ2-2; TRBD2 might be the D (5 bases). The CDR3 is 17 amino acids. V was clipped by 7 bases and J by 2 bases, with 20 bases between them. CDR1 LNHDA and CDR2 SQIVND come from the germline V gene (reference sequence). The CDR3 loop reads CASILGSAAVNTGELFF. Here the CDR3 DNA reads TGTGCCAGTATTTTAGGGTCAGCGGCGGTCAACACCGGGGAGCTGTTTTTT. The complete variable domain, with remaining parts taken from reference TRBV19 and TRBJ2-2, reads DGGITQSPKYLFRKEGQNVTLSCEQNLNHDAMYWYRQDPGQGLRLIYYSQIVNDFQKGDIAEGYSVSREKKESFPLTVTSAQKNPTAFYLCASILGSAAVNTGELFFGEGSRLTVL.

The chain employs TRBV28 and TRBJ2-6, with 7 nucleotides matching TRBD1. The germline CDR1 and CDR2 sequences are MDHEN and SYDVKM. The V and J ends lost 10 bases and 2 bases, in that order; junction bases with no gene match: 5. The length of the CDR3 is 14 residues. The CDR3 coding sequence is TGTGCCATCCGACAGGGTCCTGGGGCCAACGTCCTGACTTTC. Its translation is CAIRQGPGANVLTF.

This clone came up a few times. A read error may account for a junction end that differs from germline. The J gene is TRBJ2-7, the V gene TRBV19; a possible D gene is TRBD1 (6 bases). The CDR3 length is 14 residues. CDR1 LNHDA and CDR2 SQIVND come from the germline V gene (reference sequence). CDR3 sequence (DNA): TGTGCCAGTAGTCCATGGACAGCCTCCAACGAGCAGTACTTC. The encoded protein is CASSPWTASNEQYF.

Only a few counts were recorded for this clone. The CDR3 is CATSLPEDTSSLCEQYF. As DNA, the CDR3 is TGTGCCACCAGCCTCCCCGAGGACACCAGTAGCCTCTGTGAGCAGTACTTC. The V and J genes are TRBV15 and TRBJ2-7, with D perhaps TRBD1 (5 bases). The CDR3 is made up of 17 amino acids. The germline V gene has CDR1 LNHNV and CDR2 YYDKDF (reference sequence). V was pared by 5 bases and J by 7 bases, with 27 bases between.